The entry that follows covers one TCR beta chain sequence. The data belong to a study of T cells expressing NK-cell markers. About the study: CD3+CD56+NKG2C+, CD3+CD56+NKG2C- and CD3+CD56-NKG2C+ T cells, once sorted, supplied the TCR beta repertoires. Seropositivity for HCMV was found in most of the eight sequenced donors, with one seronegative.

CDR1 is SQVTM, CDR2 ANQGSEA, per germline. The CDR3 runs 16 residues. From the 5' RACE reads, TCRdb lists one entry per CDR3 protein and no DNA. The listing contains about 390,000 distinct CDR3 sequences. Sequencing used blood T cells: a sorted CD56 or NKG2C T cell subset, CD4+ or CD8+ T cells, or bulk PBMC T cells (not recorded which). The chain carries TRBV29-1 and TRBJ2-5; with no DNA, the TCRdb D assignment of TRBD2 cannot be verified. The TCR sequence derives from a woman between 50 and 59 years old in good health. The CDR3 region is CSVEDQWASGVRTQYF.